The 27 T cell receptor beta chains below come from one sample, sequenced in a study of blood T cell repertoires in COVID-19. Assay: immunoSEQ multiplex PCR; the TCRdb copy retains only in-frame clones and omits some. The repertoire has roughly 110,000 clones, more than 75% of them found once; the top ten carry over 7.5%. The sequencing input was peripheral blood. The receptors derive from a woman in her thirties or forties with acute or convalescent COVID-19.

The DNA for the CDR3 is TGTGCCATCAGTGCGGGACAGTCTAATGAAAAACTGTTTTTT. As protein: CAISAGQSNEKLFF. V and J are TRBV10-3 and TRBJ1-4, with TRBD1 identical over 7 bases. The CDR3 consists of 14 residues. V was clipped by 4 bases and J by 3 bases; unmatched bases: 2. Germline CDR1 is ENHRY and CDR2 is SYGVKD.

The rearrangement joins TRBV30 to TRBJ2-1; possibly TRBD2 for D (5 bases). The V gene lost 2 bases and the J gene lost 8 bases, with 10 bases spanning the gap. This CDR3 is built from 12 residues. Germline CDR1 is GTSNPN and CDR2 is SVGIG (reference sequence). As DNA, the CDR3 is TGTGCCTGGAGTCTTACTAGGGATGAGCAGTTCTTC. Protein sequence: CAWSLTRDEQFF.

The V gene is TRBV10-3, the J gene TRBJ2-3; D is undetermined. This CDR3 is 13 amino acids long. V was trimmed by 4 bases and J by 4 bases, leaving 9 bases between them. Germline loops: CDR1 ENHRY, CDR2 SYGVKD. CDR3 loop: CAISARIADTQYF. For the CDR3, the DNA is TGTGCCATCAGTGCTAGGATCGCAGATACGCAGTATTTT.

Turning to this clone: Other DNA sequences from this sample encode an identical CDR3 as well. The chain combines TRBV7-2 with TRBJ1-5; D is ambiguous. The germline V gene has CDR1 SGHTA and CDR2 FQGNSA. This CDR3 has 13 residues. The V gene lost 3 bases and the J gene lost 2 bases, with 5 bases spanning the gap. CDR3 amino acids: CASSLRGNQPQHF. CDR3 nucleotide sequence: TGTGCCAGCAGCTTGAGAGGCAATCAGCCCCAGCATTTT.

For the CDR3, the DNA is TGTGCCAGCAGCTTAACTGCGGGGACCACTTACAATGAGCAGTTCTTC. This codes for CASSLTAGTTYNEQFF. The genes are TRBV7-2 and TRBJ2-1; possibly TRBD2 for D (6 bases). Trimming stripped 2 bases from V and 4 bases from J, with 15 bases between. The length of the CDR3 is 16 residues. CDR1 and CDR2 from the germline V gene are SGHTA and FQGNSA. Supplemented by reference TRBV7-2 and TRBJ2-1, the full variable domain reads GAGVSQSPSNKVTEKGKDVELRCDPISGHTALYWYRQSLGQGLEFLIYFQGNSAPDKSGLPSDRFSAERTGGSVSTLTIQRTQQEDSAVYLCASSLTAGTTYNEQFFGPGTRLTVL.

The chain joins TRBV3-1 (or the pseudogene TRBV3-2) to TRBJ1-2; possible D gene TRBD1, 6 bases. Trimming left V 2 bases short and J 8 bases short, with 9 bases between. In germline, CDR1 is LGHDT, CDR2 YNNKEL (reference sequence). The CDR3 totals 12 residues. The CDR3 region is CASSQSGEGYTF. The CDR3, as DNA: TGTGCCAGCAGCCAATCAGGGGAAGGCTACACCTTC.

The rearrangement links TRBV30 to TRBJ1-6, with a tentative D call TRBD1 (6 bases). Trimming left V 4 bases short and J 10 bases short, with 20 bases between. Germline V gene lookup returns CDR1 GTSNPN and CDR2 SVGIG (reference sequence). The CDR3 spans 15 residues. CDR3 sequence (DNA): TGTGCCTGGACCCAACTTGGGGGCATCAGCTCACCCCTCCACTTT. It encodes CAWTQLGGISSPLHF.

The chain combines TRBV7-8 with TRBJ1-2, with TRBD1 identical over 9 bases. The CDR3 is 12 amino acids. Looked up from germline, CDR1 is SGHVS and CDR2 is FQNEAQ. The J segment lost 14 bases and the V segment lost 5 bases, leaving 9 bases of the junction unmatched. CDR3 DNA sequence: TGTGCCAGCAGCGCAGGGGGACAGGGTTCGACCTTC. The encoded protein is CASSAGGQGSTF.

The V call is TRBV19, the J call TRBJ2-5; D not resolved. The CDR3 is 13 residues long. V lost 5 bases and J 4 bases, leaving 11 bases between the germline ends. The germline V gene encodes CDR1 LNHDA and CDR2 SQIVND (reference sequence). CDR3 coding DNA: TGTGCCAGTAGTCTCCACCTAATAGAGACCCAGTACTTC. Translated, it gives CASSLHLIETQYF.

This clone is a singleton in its sample. One base away lies a much larger clone, so this may be a sequencing read error. The chain carries TRBV29-1 and TRBJ2-7, with 10 bases identical to TRBD1. This CDR3 is built from 14 residues. The J segment lost 8 bases and the V segment lost 5 bases, leaving 12 bases of the junction unmatched. Germline CDR1 is SQVTM and CDR2 is ANQGSEA. CDR3 DNA sequence: TGCAGCGTTTGGACAGGGGGTCGGTCCTCCAAGCAGTACTTC. It is translated as CSVWTGGRSSKQYF.

This chain connects TRBV19 to TRBJ2-7; 8 bases align to TRBD1. Germline CDR1 is LNHDA and CDR2 is SQIVND (reference sequence). CDR3 size: 16 residues. V trimming: 1 base; J trimming: 0 bases; junction bases outside the gene matches: 5. For the CDR3, the DNA is TGTGCCAGTAGTATAGCAGGGGGCGGTTTCTCCTACGAGCAGTACTTC. It yields the protein CASSIAGGGFSYEQYF. The variable domain in full, completed from reference TRBV19 and TRBJ2-7, reads DGGITQSPKYLFRKEGQNVTLSCEQNLNHDAMYWYRQDPGQGLRLIYYSQIVNDFQKGDIAEGYSVSREKKESFPLTVTSAQKNPTAFYLCASSIAGGGFSYEQYFGPGTRLTVT.

The chain links TRBV25-1 to TRBJ2-3, with TRBD1 as a possible D gene (5 bases). Trimming left V 2 bases short and J 3 bases short, with 12 bases between. Germline lookup yields CDR1 MGHDK and CDR2 SYGVNS. This CDR3 has 15 amino acids. The CDR3: CASSEDRFGTDTQYF. The CDR3 DNA is TGTGCCAGCAGTGAAGACAGATTCGGAACAGATACGCAGTATTTT. The entire variable domain, with the rest obtained from reference TRBV25-1 and TRBJ2-3, is as follows: EADIYQTPRYLVIGTGKKITLECSQTMGHDKMYWYQQDPGMELHLIHYSYGVNSTEKGDLSSESTVSRIRTEHFPLTLESARPSHTSQYLCASSEDRFGTDTQYFGPGTRLTVL.

This clone occurred once. CDR3 sequence (DNA): TGTGCCAGCAGGACGACAGGGGAGTTTCAGCCCCAGCATTTT. This codes for CASRTTGEFQPQHF. The genes are TRBV28 and TRBJ1-5; TRBD1 matches at 8 bases. The germline V gene has CDR1 MDHEN and CDR2 SYDVKM. This CDR3 region has 14 residues. Unmatched junction bases numbered 7, after V lost 6 bases and J lost 6 bases.

V usage is TRBV2 and J usage is TRBJ1-2, with no clear D. This CDR3 is built from 13 residues. Germline V gene sequence: CDR1 SNHLY, CDR2 FYNNEI. V was pared by 9 bases and J by 0 bases, with 11 bases between. CDR3 coding DNA: TGTGCCAGTCGCCACGGGTCTAACTATGGCTACACCTTC. This gives the protein CASRHGSNYGYTF.

The rearrangement uses TRBV19 and TRBJ2-1, with D perhaps matching TRBD2 (6 bases). Between the trimmed V and J ends, which lost 3 bases and 3 bases, there was a span of 9 bases. Germline CDR1 LNHDA, CDR2 SQIVND (reference sequence). The CDR3 has 14 amino acids. The CDR3 is CASSIWRGYNEQFF. In nucleotides, the CDR3 is TGTGCCAGTAGTATTTGGCGGGGCTACAATGAGCAGTTCTTC.

This rearrangement joins TRBV5-6 to TRBJ2-7; 10 bases agree with TRBD1. CDR3 size: 14 residues. Germline V gives CDR1 SGHDT, CDR2 YYEEEE. With 4 bases clipped from V and 5 bases from J, the junction kept 6 bases outside the gene matches. In DNA form, the CDR3 reads TGTGCCAGCAGCAGCCGGGACAGGGGACACGAGCAGTACTTC. As protein: CASSSRDRGHEQYF.

The chain recombines TRBV7-2 with TRBJ2-7; D might be TRBD1 (5 bases). CDR1 is SGHTA and CDR2 is FQGNSA in the germline V gene. Trimming pared 0 bases from V and 3 bases from J, leaving 9 bases between. The CDR3 loop spans 14 amino acids. CDR3 sequence: CASSLAGLNYEQYF. CDR3 coding DNA: TGTGCCAGCAGCTTAGCGGGGCTGAACTACGAGCAGTACTTC.

The V gene is TRBV7-8, the J gene TRBJ2-7; no reliable D call. With 4 bases removed from V and 5 bases from J, the gap between germline ends came to 18 bases. The CDR3 length is 15 residues. Germline loops: CDR1 SGHVS, CDR2 FQNEAQ. CDR3 region: CASSSHPFVRDEQYF. DNA of the CDR3: TGTGCCAGCAGCTCGCATCCGTTCGTAAGAGACGAGCAGTACTTC.

The rearrangement joins TRBV6-5 to TRBJ2-3; 7 bases match TRBD1. The CDR3 runs to 14 residues. V lost 5 bases and J lost 0; bases outside the gene matches: 2. In germline, CDR1 is MNHEY, CDR2 SVGAGI. CDR3 sequence (DNA): TGTGCCAGCAGTCAGGGGGTCAGCACAGATACGCAGTATTTT. Protein sequence: CASSQGVSTDTQYF.

The CDR3 nucleotides read TGTGCCAGCAGTTACGCGCAGGGTTTTTCACCCCTCCACTTT. Its protein is CASSYAQGFSPLHF. The rearrangement links TRBV6-2 or TRBV6-3 to TRBJ1-6; possibly TRBD1 for D (5 bases). Germline V gene data show CDR1 as MNHEY and CDR2 as SVGEGT. V lost 2 bases to trimming and J lost 9 bases, with 11 bases between them. The CDR3 has 14 amino acids.

Concerning this clone: Other DNA sequences from this sample encode an identical CDR3 as well. The V call is TRBV5-1, the J call TRBJ2-3, with TRBD2 identical over 9 bases. The V gene's germline CDR1 is SGHRS and CDR2 YFSETQ. V gave up 0 bases and J gave up 5 bases; unmatched junction bases: 7. The CDR3 runs to 16 residues. CDR3 protein: CASSLAGRGGQDTQYF. In DNA, the CDR3 is TGCGCCAGCAGCTTGGCGGGGCGGGGGGGCCAAGATACGCAGTATTTT.

The J gene is TRBJ1-4, the V gene TRBV18; 7 bases line up with TRBD1. The V and J ends lost 3 bases and 7 bases, in that order; junction bases with no gene match: 8. The germline CDR1 and CDR2 sequences are KGHSH and LQKENI. This CDR3 region has 15 residues. The CDR3, as DNA: TGTGCCAGCTCACCTGAGAGGGGGCCGGGTGAAAAACTGTTTTTT. Encoded protein: CASSPERGPGEKLFF.

The chain carries TRBV5-5 and TRBJ2-1; the match to TRBD1 covers 8 bases. CDR1 is SGHKS, CDR2 YYEKEE, per germline (reference sequence). The CDR3 sequence is 15 residues long. The junction had 7 bases not matched to a gene; V was cut back by 3 bases and J by 5 bases. CDR3 residues: CASSYDRGRNNEQFF. The DNA for the CDR3 is TGTGCCAGCAGCTATGACAGGGGTCGGAACAATGAGCAGTTCTTC.

The chain links TRBV4-3 to TRBJ2-4; no reliable D call. This CDR3 contains 13 residues. Trimming removed 1 base at V and 6 bases at J, with 7 bases between. The germline gives CDR1 LGHNA, CDR2 YSLEER. The CDR3 DNA reads TGCGCCAGCAGCCAAGGTACCAGAAACATTCAGTACTTC. This translates into CASSQGTRNIQYF.

The chain combines TRBV7-9 with TRBJ1-4; 9 bases match TRBD1. Trimming took 3 bases from V and 4 from J; bases not matched to a gene: 6. The length of the CDR3 is 16 residues. CDR1 is SEHNR and CDR2 is FQNEAQ in the germline V gene (reference sequence). In nucleotides, the CDR3 is TGTGCCAGCAGCTTGGGACAGGGCCTCCTTAATGAAAAACTGTTTTTT. Translated: CASSLGQGLLNEKLFF.

This clone was observed once. Written as DNA, the CDR3 is TGCGCCAGCAGTGTACTTCAGGCAAATTCACCCCTCCACTTT. This codes for CASSVLQANSPLHF. The chain joins TRBV10-2 to TRBJ1-6; D ambiguous. V shed 4 bases and J shed 7 bases, with 11 bases lying between them. The CDR3 spans 14 residues. Per germline, CDR1 WSHSY and CDR2 SAAADI.

The CDR3 coding sequence is TGTGCCAGCTCCTTCGGACAGCTACAAGAGACCCAGTACTTC. Residues: CASSFGQLQETQYF. The V gene is TRBV18, the J gene TRBJ2-5; a weak D match, TRBD1 (6 bases). Deletions cut 6 bases from V and 2 bases from J, with 13 bases between. CDR3 length: 14 residues. The germline V gene encodes CDR1 KGHSH and CDR2 LQKENI.